The 21 T cell receptor beta chains in this list originate from one sample, sequenced in a study of post-analysis software for immune sequencing data. Study results and caveats: Controls showed lower frequencies than patients for five TRBV segments, and TRBV5-6, TRBV5-1 and TRBV20-1 were among these.

cDNA libraries for TCR beta contained unique molecular identifiers. TCRdb analysed the PCR reads with MiXCR anew, one entry per CDR3 protein. This table has about 680,000 distinct CDR3 sequences, around 60% appearing once. The antigens for these receptors are not known. The source material was blood. These receptor sequences come from a girl aged 2 to 9 with multiple sclerosis.

This clonotype was detected a few times. The gene calls are TRBV7-2 and TRBJ2-3, with TRBD2 matching 8 bases. The CDR3 is 16 residues long. V gave up 2 bases and J gave up 0 bases; unmatched junction bases: 4. Germline CDR1 is SGHTA and CDR2 is FQGNSA. The CDR3 reads CASSLMSGGSTDTQYF. The CDR3, as DNA: TGTGCCAGCAGCTTAATGAGCGGGGGTAGCACAGATACGCAGTATTTT.

V is TRBV4-2 and J is TRBJ1-1; 8 bases fit TRBD1. The V segment lost 4 bases and the J segment 6 bases; nucleotides outside the gene matches: 19. This CDR3 is built from 18 residues. Germline V gene data show CDR1 as LGHNA and CDR2 as YNFKEQ. CDR3 loop: CASSPYPYNRGTSAEAFF. As DNA, the CDR3 is TGTGCCAGCAGCCCGTATCCTTATAACAGGGGGACGAGCGCTGAAGCTTTCTTT.

V usage is TRBV12-5 and J usage is TRBJ2-7, with TRBD2 identical over 11 bases. The CDR3 runs to 14 residues. Germline V gene sequence: CDR1 LGHNT, CDR2 FRNRAP. V trimming: 6 bases; J trimming: 4 bases; junction bases outside the gene matches: 5. In DNA form, the CDR3 reads TGTGCTAGTGGCGCGCTAGCGGGAGGTTACGAGCAGTACTTC. As protein: CASGALAGGYEQYF.

The gene calls are TRBV18 and TRBJ2-3; D gene unclear. V was clipped by 8 bases and J by 3 bases, with 15 bases between them. The CDR3 covers 14 residues. Germline lookup yields CDR1 KGHSH and CDR2 LQKENI. The CDR3 DNA reads as TGTGCCAGCGTCCCCCTGGTGGGTACAGATACGCAGTATTTT. It specifies CASVPLVGTDTQYF.

The rearrangement uses TRBV5-1 and TRBJ2-5; D is ambiguous. Trimming shortened V by 2 bases and J by 5 bases, and 7 bases separated the two germline ends. CDR1 is SGHRS, CDR2 YFSETQ, per germline. CDR3 length equals 12 residues. CDR3 residues: CASSFAVETQYF. CDR3 DNA sequence: TGCGCCAGCAGCTTTGCGGTGGAGACCCAGTACTTC.

The chain employs TRBV12-3 or TRBV12-4 and TRBJ2-4; TRBD1 matches at 8 bases. The DNA end lines up better with TRBJ2-7; the J call may be wrong. The CDR3 is made up of 16 amino acids. For the CDR3, the DNA is TGTGCCAGCAGTATCCTAGACAGGGGAGGCACCTACGAGCAGTACTTC. Amino acids: CASSILDRGGTYEQYF.

V gene TRBV11-2 combines with J gene TRBJ2-5, with 10 nucleotides matching TRBD1. V was clipped by 5 bases and J by 4 bases; unmatched bases: 10. Per the germline V gene, CDR1 is SGHAT and CDR2 is FQNNGV. The CDR3 loop spans 16 amino acids. CDR3 DNA sequence: TGTGCCAGCAGCCTGCAGGACAGGGGGTCAGCAGAGACCCAGTACTTC. Translation: CASSLQDRGSAETQYF.

This clonotype was counted between two and nine times. The chain links TRBV12-3 or TRBV12-4 to TRBJ1-1; 8 bases fit TRBD1. V shed 5 bases and J 1 base; nucleotides not matched to a gene: 3. The CDR3 length is 14 residues. The CDR3 DNA reads as TGTGCCAGCAGTCAGGGGGCCGCGAACACTGAAGCTTTCTTT. As protein: CASSQGAANTEAFF.

The chain carries TRBV5-1 and TRBJ2-1; D call uncertain. The CDR3 extends over 16 amino acids. V was clipped by 4 bases and J by 10 bases, with 24 bases between them. Germline-derived CDR1 and CDR2 are SGHRS and YFSETQ. The chain's CDR3 is CASSLLTGLVMAEQFF. As DNA, the CDR3 is TGCGCCAGCAGCCTCCTAACCGGGTTGGTTATGGCCGAGCAGTTCTTC.

The chain uses TRBV5-1 and TRBJ2-1; 10 bases fit TRBD2. J was trimmed by 4 bases and V by 3 bases; bases with no gene match: 13. Germline V CDR1 and CDR2: SGHRS, YFSETQ. The CDR3 totals 18 residues. The CDR3 region is CASSSIAGGPMGYNEQFF. CDR3 bases: TGCGCCAGCAGCTCCATAGCGGGAGGACCTATGGGGTACAATGAGCAGTTCTTC. The full variable domain, its missing parts supplied by reference TRBV5-1 and TRBJ2-1, is KAGVTQTPRYLIKTRGQQVTLSCSPISGHRSVSWYQQTPGQGLQFLFEYFSETQRNKGNFPGRFSGRQFSNSRSEMNVSTLELGDSALYLCASSSIAGGPMGYNEQFFGPGTRLTVL.

The rearrangement uses TRBV5-1 and TRBJ2-1; unclear D gene. Trimming stripped 0 bases from V and 9 bases from J, with 7 bases between. Germline CDR1 is SGHRS and CDR2 is YFSETQ. The CDR3 totals 12 residues. The CDR3 DNA sequence: TGCGCCAGCAGCTTGGATCCGGGTGAGCAGTTCTTC. This sequence encodes CASSLDPGEQFF.

About this clonotype itself: A read error may account for a junction end that differs from germline. CDR3 region: CASSTGGATEAFF. CDR3 DNA: TGTGCCAGCAGTACAGGGGGGGCCACTGAGGCTTTCTTT. V and J are TRBV2 and TRBJ1-1; 8 nucleotides align to TRBD1. This CDR3 comprises 13 residues. From germline, CDR1 is SNHLY and CDR2 FYNNEI.

The DNA of the CDR3 is TGTGCCAGCAGATTTGGCGGGACAGCAATCAATGAGCAGTTCTTC. Amino acids: CASRFGGTAINEQFF. The rearrangement links TRBV12-3 or TRBV12-4 to TRBJ2-1, with D maybe TRBD1 (7 bases). The germline V and J ends were trimmed by 6 bases and 6 bases, with 18 bases remaining between them. CDR3 length equals 15 residues.

V usage is TRBV12-3 or TRBV12-4 and J usage is TRBJ2-3; no reliable D call. V was pared by 5 bases and J by 2 bases, with 11 bases between. The CDR3 loop spans 14 amino acids. The CDR3 loop reads CASSPLTLTDTQYF. CDR3 in DNA: TGTGCCAGCAGTCCCCTGACTCTCACAGATACGCAGTATTTT.

The chain carries TRBV29-1 and TRBJ2-1; D gene uncertain. The CDR3 is made up of 12 amino acids. V gave up 7 bases and J gave up 7 bases, with 14 bases separating them. Germline assignment: CDR1 SQVTM and CDR2 ANQGSEA. This CDR3 is CSAGRDWNEQFF. DNA for the CDR3: TGCAGCGCTGGTAGGGATTGGAATGAGCAGTTCTTC.

Only one count was recorded for this clonotype. CDR3 nucleotide sequence: TGTGCCTGGAGTGCTCCCGGGCACTCTGGGGCCAACGTCCTGACTTTC. It translates to CAWSAPGHSGANVLTF. The V gene is TRBV30, the J gene TRBJ2-6; no firm D call. The ends were cut back, 1 base at V and 0 bases at J, with 10 bases in the middle. This CDR3 comprises 16 residues. Germline values: CDR1 GTSNPN, CDR2 SVGIG (reference sequence).

The chain is built from TRBV5-5 and TRBJ1-1; no clear D. Germline V gives CDR1 SGHKS, CDR2 YYEKEE (reference sequence). Trimming removed 0 bases from V and 3 bases from J, with 6 bases in between. The CDR3 runs 13 residues. CDR3 bases: TGTGCCAGCAGCTTGGTTGCAGACACTGAAGCTTTCTTT. Amino acid sequence: CASSLVADTEAFF.

The chain couples TRBV6-6 to TRBJ2-5; D is possibly TRBD1 (6 bases). This CDR3 has 16 residues. With 0 bases removed from V and 1 base from J, the gap between germline ends came to 12 bases. Looked up from germline, CDR1 is MNHNY and CDR2 is SVGAGI (reference sequence). CDR3 residues: CASSYSAGVTQETQYF. CDR3 bases: TGTGCCAGCAGTTACTCGGCAGGGGTTACCCAAGAGACCCAGTACTTC.

The rearrangement uses TRBV6-5 and TRBJ2-1; D possibly matches TRBD1 or TRBD2 (5 bases each). Germline CDR1 reads MNHEY; CDR2 reads SVGAGI. The V and J ends lost 0 bases and 7 bases respectively, with 7 bases between them. The CDR3 is 13 amino acids. The CDR3 is CASSYSGTNEQFF. As DNA, the CDR3 is TGTGCCAGCAGTTACTCGGGGACGAATGAGCAGTTCTTC.

V gene TRBV12-3 or TRBV12-4 combines with J gene TRBJ2-6; TRBD1 is a possible D gene (7 bases). Between the trimmed V and J ends, which lost 5 bases and 3 bases, there was a span of 14 bases. This CDR3 has 16 residues. In DNA form, the CDR3 reads TGTGCCAGCAGTCCGACAGGGACTGATGGGGCCAACGTCCTGACTTTC. This gives the protein CASSPTGTDGANVLTF.

This clonotype turned up a few times. The chain is built from TRBV12-3 or TRBV12-4 and TRBJ2-1; unclear D gene. The V and J ends lost 3 bases and 10 bases respectively, with 13 bases between them. The CDR3 covers 13 residues. DNA of the CDR3: TGTGCCAGCAGTTTCGAAAGGGCCCGGGAGCAGTTCTTC. Residues: CASSFERAREQFF.